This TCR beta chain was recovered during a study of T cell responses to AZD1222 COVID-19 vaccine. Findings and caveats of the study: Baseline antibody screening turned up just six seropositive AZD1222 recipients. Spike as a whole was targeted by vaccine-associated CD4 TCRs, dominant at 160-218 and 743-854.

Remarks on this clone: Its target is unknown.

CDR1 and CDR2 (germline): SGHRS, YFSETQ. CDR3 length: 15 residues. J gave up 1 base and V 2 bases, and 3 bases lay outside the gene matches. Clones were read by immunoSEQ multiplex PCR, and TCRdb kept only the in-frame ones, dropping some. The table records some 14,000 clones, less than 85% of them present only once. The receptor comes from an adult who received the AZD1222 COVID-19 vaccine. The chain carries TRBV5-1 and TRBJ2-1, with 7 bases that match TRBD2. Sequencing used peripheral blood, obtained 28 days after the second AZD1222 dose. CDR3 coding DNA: TGCGCCAGCAGCTTAAGGGAGGGGTCCTACAATGAGCAGTTCTTC. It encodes CASSLREGSYNEQFF.